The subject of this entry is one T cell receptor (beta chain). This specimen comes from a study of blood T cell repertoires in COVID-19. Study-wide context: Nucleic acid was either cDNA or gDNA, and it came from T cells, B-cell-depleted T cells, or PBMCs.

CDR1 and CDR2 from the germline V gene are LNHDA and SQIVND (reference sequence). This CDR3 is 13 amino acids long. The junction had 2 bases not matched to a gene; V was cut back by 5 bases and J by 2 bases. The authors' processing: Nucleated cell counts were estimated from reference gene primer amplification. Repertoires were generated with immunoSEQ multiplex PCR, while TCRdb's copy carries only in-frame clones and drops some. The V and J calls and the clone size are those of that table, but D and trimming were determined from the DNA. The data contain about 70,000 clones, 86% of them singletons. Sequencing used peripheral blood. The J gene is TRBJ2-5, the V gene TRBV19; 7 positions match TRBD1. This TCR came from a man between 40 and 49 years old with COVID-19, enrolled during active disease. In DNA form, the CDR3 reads TGTGCCAGTAGTCAGGGACAGCAAGAGACCCAGTACTTC. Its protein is CASSQGQQETQYF.